These T cell receptor beta chains were read from a single sample in a study of blood T cell repertoires in COVID-19. Data came from immunoSEQ multiplex PCR; TCRdb stores just in-frame clones and leaves some out. Counted here are around 70,000 clones, 70% to 90% occurring once; the ten biggest clones make up under 5%. The sequencing sample was made of peripheral blood. The receptor set was obtained from a middle-aged man with acute or convalescent COVID-19. Each CDR3 is given with its conserved first and last residue. Each record gives: CDR3 DNA, CDR3 protein, D gene, V gene, clone size, J gene. A D gene is named only where the DNA matches it firmly. Only some rows state a clone size, as once, few, many or a class for expanded clones.

TGTGCCAGCTCCGTAGCGGGATGGTTGACTGAGCAGTTCTTC | CASSVAGWLTEQFF | TRBD2 | TRBV28 | - | TRBJ2-1
TGTGCCAGCAGCCAAGATCGGGACACTGAAGCTTTCTTT | CASSQDRDTEAFF | - | TRBV3-1/TRBV3-2 | - | TRBJ1-1
TGTGCCAGTAGTATTCTTTCGACAGCAACTAATGAAAAACTGTTTTTT | CASSILSTATNEKLFF | - | TRBV19 | - | TRBJ1-4
TGCAGTGCTAGTCCCACCGGGACAGGGGTTAGCTACGAGCAGTACTTC | CSASPTGTGVSYEQYF | TRBD1 | TRBV20-1 | - | TRBJ2-7
TGTGCCAGCAGCTTAAACCGACAGGGGGTGAGCAATGAGCAGTTCTTC | CASSLNRQGVSNEQFF | TRBD1 | TRBV7-3 | - | TRBJ2-1
TGTGCCAGCAGTGACCGTAGAACGAACTATGGCTACACCTTC | CASSDRRTNYGYTF | - | TRBV2 | once | TRBJ1-2
TGTGCCAGCAGGACGGACAGGGACGGAGTGTTTCAGCCCCAGCATTTT | CASRTDRDGVFQPQHF | TRBD1 | TRBV11-2 | - | TRBJ1-5
TGCAGCTCGTGGACAGGGGATTCAGATACGCAGTATTTT | CSSWTGDSDTQYF | TRBD1 | TRBV29-1 | - | TRBJ2-3
TGTGCCAGCAGCCAAGGGCAAAGGGGATCGACTTCACCCCTCCACTTT | CASSQGQRGSTSPLHF | - | TRBV14 | - | TRBJ1-6
TGTGCCAGCAGCCAACGGGGCTCCTACGAGCAGTACTTC | CASSQRGSYEQYF | - | TRBV3-1/TRBV3-2 | - | TRBJ2-7
TGTGCCAGCAGTGGTTGGCAGGGGGCGAGGAGCAATCAGCCCCAGCATTTT | CASSGWQGARSNQPQHF | TRBD1 | TRBV2 | - | TRBJ1-5
TGTGCCAGCAGCTTTACAGGAGTCTCCTACAATGAGCAGTTCTTC | CASSFTGVSYNEQFF | - | TRBV5-8 | - | TRBJ2-1
TGCAGCGTACAACGACAGGGCCAAGAGACCCAGTACTTC | CSVQRQGQETQYF | TRBD1 | TRBV29-1 | - | TRBJ2-5
TGTGCCAGCAGTCTTGGTGCGTGGGCTCCCAATGAAAAACTGTTTTTT | CASSLGAWAPNEKLFF | - | TRBV28 | - | TRBJ1-4
TGTGCCAGTAGTATAGTCCCAGGGGCCCGAGACGAGCAGTACTTC | CASSIVPGARDEQYF | - | TRBV19 | - | TRBJ2-7
TGTGCCAGCAGCCCCTTCGGGGGTTACTCTGGAAACACCATATATTTT | CASSPFGGYSGNTIYF | - | TRBV11-2 | - | TRBJ1-3
TGTGCCAGCAGCTTAACCAATGTCGGACAGTCTTTCTACGAGCAGTACTTC | CASSLTNVGQSFYEQYF | - | TRBV11-3 | - | TRBJ2-7
TGTGCCAGCAGTCTAGACGGTCAGATCCACTTT | CASSLDGQIHF | - | TRBV2 | - | TRBJ1-6
TGTGCCAGCAGTGAAACAATGGGAAACACCATATATTTT | CASSETMGNTIYF | - | TRBV6-1 | - | TRBJ1-3
TGTGCCAGCAGACTACCAAGCGGGGGGTCCGACACCGGGGAGCTGTTTTTT | CASRLPSGGSDTGELFF | TRBD2 | TRBV27 | - | TRBJ2-2
TGTGCCAGCAGTCCGGGACAGGGAGGAAACACCATATATTTT | CASSPGQGGNTIYF | TRBD1 | TRBV6-5 | - | TRBJ1-3
TGTGCCAGCTCACCCAGGACAGGGGAAAATTCACCCCTCCACTTT | CASSPRTGENSPLHF | TRBD1 | TRBV18 | once | TRBJ1-6
TGTGCCAGCAGCTTAGGTCTTATCGCAGCTAACTATGGCTACACCTTC | CASSLGLIAANYGYTF | - | TRBV11-2 | - | TRBJ1-2
TGTGCCAGCAGCTCCACAGGGAACTATGGCTACACCTTC | CASSSTGNYGYTF | - | TRBV7-8 | once | TRBJ1-2
TGCGCCAGCAGCCGCCAGGGAGGACAGGGTCTGGTTCACGGGGAGCTGTTTTTT | CASSRQGGQGLVHGELFF | TRBD1 | TRBV5-1 | - | TRBJ2-2
TGTGCCAGCCGGACTAGCGGAAACACCGGGGAGCTGTTTTTT | CASRTSGNTGELFF | TRBD2 | TRBV6-5 | - | TRBJ2-2
TGTGCCAGCAGGGACAGGGCTGGCGAGCAGTACTTC | CASRDRAGEQYF | TRBD1 | TRBV6-5 | - | TRBJ2-7
TGTGCCAGCAGTCAGGGCCAGTCAAGGGGCAATGAGCAGTTCTTC | CASSQGQSRGNEQFF | - | TRBV2 | - | TRBJ2-1
TGTGCCAGCAGCCGGACAGGGGGTATTTATGGCTACACCTTC | CASSRTGGIYGYTF | TRBD1 | TRBV11-3 | - | TRBJ1-2
TGTGCCAGCAGCCAAGGCCGGGAGCAGTACTTC | CASSQGREQYF | - | TRBV3-1/TRBV3-2 | - | TRBJ2-7
TGTGCCAGCAGCTCCCCCGCGGGGAGCCGGGAGCTGTTTTTT | CASSSPAGSRELFF | - | TRBV13 | - | TRBJ2-2
TGTGCCAGCAGTTACTACTCCGGGACTAGGGTGCTGGAGACCCAGTACTTC | CASSYYSGTRVLETQYF | TRBD2 | TRBV6-2/TRBV6-3 | - | TRBJ2-5
TGTGCCAGCAGTCCTGAACTTAATTCACCCCTCCACTTT | CASSPELNSPLHF | - | TRBV6-4 | - | TRBJ1-6
TGCGCCAGCAGCCGCGGGACAGAGGGCAGCTATGGCTACACCTTC | CASSRGTEGSYGYTF | TRBD1 | TRBV5-1 | - | TRBJ1-2
TGTGCCAGCAGCTTAGCGGGGGAAGGGGGAGCCTATGGCTACACCTTC | CASSLAGEGGAYGYTF | - | TRBV7-9 | - | TRBJ1-2
TGTGCCAGAAGCTCGGGACTAGCGGGGGAGTCATCCACCTCCCGAAATGAGCAGTTCTTC | CARSSGLAGESSTSRNEQFF | TRBD2 | TRBV5-3 | - | TRBJ2-1
TGTGCCAGCAGCTTGACAGGGGCCTACGAGCAGTACTTC | CASSLTGAYEQYF | TRBD1 | TRBV5-5 | - | TRBJ2-7
TGCGCCAGCAGCCAAGGGCGTGCGGGGGGGATAGCCAAAAACATTCAGTACTTC | CASSQGRAGGIAKNIQYF | TRBD2 | TRBV4-1 | - | TRBJ2-4
TGCAGCGCTTCTACGGGGGATAGCAATCAGCCCCAGCATTTT | CSASTGDSNQPQHF | - | TRBV29-1 | - | TRBJ1-5
TGTGCCAGCAGCAAAGGACAGGGGAGGGACGAGCAGTACTTC | CASSKGQGRDEQYF | TRBD1 | TRBV11-2 | - | TRBJ2-7
TGTGCCAGCAGCTCCCGGGGGAGCTCCTACAATGAGCAGTTCTTC | CASSSRGSSYNEQFF | - | TRBV7-9 | - | TRBJ2-1
TGTGCCAGTAGCATCTTTGCGGGACCCTACAATGAGCAGTTCTTC | CASSIFAGPYNEQFF | - | TRBV19 | - | TRBJ2-1